What follows are 10 T cell receptor beta chains derived from one specimen sequenced in a study of tumor and adjacent non-tumor tissue in lung cancer. No cell sorting was done before RNA was extracted from the tissue. Three rounds of nested PCR, following a modified ARM-PCR protocol, produced the TCRbeta library. TCRdb independently ran MiXCR on the multiplex PCR reads; one entry per CDR3 protein. Of around 140,000 distinct CDR3 sequences listed, approximately 72% are singletons. The sequencing input was lung tumor tissue. These receptors came from a man aged 55 to 70 with small cell lung cancer.

This sequence joins TRBV12-3 or TRBV12-4 and TRBJ2-3; D is unresolved. This CDR3 has 11 residues. Trimming stripped 2 bases from V and 5 bases from J, with 2 bases between. CDR3 region: CASSLLDTQYF. For the CDR3, the DNA is TGTGCCAGCAGTTTACTAGATACGCAGTATTTT.

As for this clonotype: One base away lies a much larger clone, so this may be a sequencing read error. V gene TRBV29-1 combines with J gene TRBJ2-3; 7 positions match TRBD2. CDR1 and CDR2 (germline): SQVTM, ANQGSEA. CDR3 length: 14 residues. The CDR3 here is CRVMTSKGADTQYF. In DNA form, the CDR3 reads TGCAGGGTTATGACTAGCAAGGGTGCAGATACGCAGTATTTT.

The chain carries TRBV20-1 and TRBJ1-1; tentatively, D is TRBD1 (6 bases). Germline V gene lookup returns CDR1 DFQATT and CDR2 SNEGSKA (reference sequence). This CDR3 spans 12 amino acids. CDR3 protein: CIDRTDNTEAFF. The CDR3 nucleotides read TGCATTGATAGGACAGACAACACTGAAGCTTTCTTT.

Worth noting for this clonotype: Being one base from a much bigger clone, this may be a read error. The chain uses TRBV10-3 and TRBJ1-5, with D possibly being TRBD1 (5 bases). The germline V gene encodes CDR1 ENHRY and CDR2 SYGVKD. The CDR3 covers 14 residues. Trimming pared 4 bases from V and 2 bases from J, leaving 9 bases between. CDR3 amino acids: CAISVGDGNQPQHF. The CDR3 coding sequence is TGTGCCATCAGTGTAGGGGATGGCAATCAGCCCCAGCATTTT.

Note on this clonotype: A much larger clone lies one base from this, so it may be a read error. The chain carries TRBV5-4 and TRBJ2-5; 7 bases are a match to TRBD2. The CDR3 totals 14 residues. Germline CDR1 is SGHNT and CDR2 is YYREEE (reference sequence). CDR3 bases: TGTGTCAGCAGCTTGGGGAGGGTCCAAGATACCCAGTACTTC. It encodes CVSSLGRVQDTQYF.

At least ten counts were recorded for this clonotype. The chain couples TRBV20-1 to TRBJ2-7, with 9 bases fitting TRBD2. V lost 6 bases and J lost 2; bases outside the gene matches: 11. The CDR3 runs 15 residues. Germline V gene lookup returns CDR1 DFQATT and CDR2 SNEGSKA (reference sequence). The CDR3 sequence: CSAQGRASGTYEQYF. The CDR3 bases are TGCAGTGCCCAAGGGCGGGCTAGCGGGACCTACGAGCAGTACTTC.

J is TRBJ2-3 and V is TRBV6-1; D is ambiguous. The CDR3 totals 16 residues. V gave up 7 bases and J gave up 6 bases, with 23 bases separating them. Germline-derived CDR1 and CDR2 are MNHNS and SASEGT. The CDR3 DNA follows: TGTGCCAGCACGAGATTGTCTAATCAGCCGTGGGATACGCAGTATTTT. It codes for CASTRLSNQPWDTQYF.

The chain uses TRBV11-2 and TRBJ2-1; 8 bases are a match to TRBD2. Germline assignment: CDR1 SGHAT and CDR2 FQNNGV. This CDR3 region has 12 residues. V was pared by 8 bases and J by 15 bases, with 12 bases of the junction left unmatched. This CDR3 is CASYLIGRAGFF. Written as DNA, the CDR3 is TGTGCCAGCTACTTAATCGGGAGGGCCGGGTTCTTC.

This clonotype was counted at least ten times. V gene TRBV6-1 combines with J gene TRBJ1-1; D is undetermined. The CDR3 spans 14 residues. Per the germline V gene, CDR1 is MNHNS and CDR2 is SASEGT. V was trimmed by 6 bases and J by 8 bases, leaving 19 bases between them. The CDR3: CASSGWRPPLEAFF. In DNA, the CDR3 is TGTGCCAGCAGCGGCTGGCGACCACCGTTAGAAGCTTTCTTT.

Many counts were recorded for this clonotype. This sequence joins TRBV28 and TRBJ2-2; 7 bases line up with TRBD2. The germline CDR1 and CDR2 sequences are MDHEN and SYDVKM. CDR3 length: 15 amino acids. J lost 7 bases, V lost 6 bases, and 11 bases had no gene match. The CDR3 here is CASSLSGRWVGELFF. CDR3 nucleotide sequence: TGTGCCAGCAGCCTTAGCGGGCGCTGGGTCGGGGAGCTGTTTTTT.